This T cell receptor (beta chain) was observed in a study of Graves' ophthalmopathy and Graves' hyperthyroidism. The CDR3 runs to 15 residues. Trimming cost V 6 bases and J 4 bases; bases outside gene matches: 7. Germline V gene lookup returns CDR1 ENHRY and CDR2 SYGVKD. This clonotype was counted many times. Scientists amplified the TCR beta CDR3 regions from RNA transcripts. Investigators did first-round RT-PCR with HTBI primers, then second-round multiplex PCR. TCRdb used MiXCR to reprocess the multiplex PCR reads, holding one entry per CDR3 protein. This table holds approximately 700,000 distinct CDR3 sequences, about 41% found once.

The sample was peripheral blood. The TCR comes from an adult man with Graves' ophthalmopathy. V is TRBV10-3 and J is TRBJ1-2; 11 nucleotides match TRBD1. The CDR3 nucleotides read TGTGCCATCAGACCGGGACAGGGGGATGGCTATGGCTACACCTTC. Protein: CAIRPGQGDGYGYTF.